Following are 25 T cell receptor beta chains from one sample sequenced in a study of blood T cell repertoires in COVID-19. Some clones are missing from TCRdb's copy, which holds only in-frame ones; the method was immunoSEQ multiplex PCR. The repertoire holds approximately 76,000 clones, with 86% as singletons. Material for sequencing was peripheral blood. The receptors were gathered from a man older than 75 in a cohort sampled during active COVID-19.

This clone was counted only a few times. The chain carries TRBV4-2 and TRBJ1-6, with a weak D call TRBD1 (5 bases). Looked up from germline, CDR1 is LGHNA and CDR2 is YNFKEQ. V lost 0 bases and J 7 bases, leaving 16 bases between the germline ends. This CDR3 is built from 17 residues. CDR3 bases: TGTGCCAGCAGCCAAGAGTCAGCGGGGACGGGGAATTCACCCCTCCACTTT. This encodes CASSQESAGTGNSPLHF.

This clone was counted only a few times. The rearrangement uses TRBV5-4 and TRBJ2-5, with 13 bases lining up with TRBD2. V lost 4 bases to trimming and J lost 2 bases; unmatched junction nucleotides: 5. CDR1 is SGHNT, CDR2 YYREEE, per germline (reference sequence). This CDR3 is 16 amino acids long. DNA for the CDR3: TGTGCCAGCAGCGGACAACTAGCGGGGGGGCAAGAGACCCAGTACTTC. Protein: CASSGQLAGGQETQYF.

The chain joins TRBV18 to TRBJ2-1, with 11 nucleotides matching TRBD1. V was pared by 3 bases and J by 9 bases, with 4 bases of the junction left unmatched. The CDR3 extends over 14 amino acids. CDR1 KGHSH and CDR2 LQKENI come from the germline V gene. The chain's CDR3 is CASSPDRGHGEQFF. Written as DNA, the CDR3 is TGTGCCAGCTCACCGGACAGGGGGCATGGTGAGCAGTTCTTC.

CDR3 loop: CASSLVASGDTGELFF. Written as DNA, the CDR3 is TGCGCCAGCAGCTTGGTGGCTAGCGGCGACACCGGGGAGCTGTTTTTT. The gene calls are TRBV5-1 and TRBJ2-2; 7 bases line up with TRBD2. The germline CDR1 and CDR2 sequences are SGHRS and YFSETQ. The CDR3 is 16 amino acids. V shed 0 bases and J 3 bases; nucleotides not matched to a gene: 5.

This clone was seen once. The CDR3 reads CASSLSEGQGRNQPQHF. The CDR3, as DNA: TGTGCCAGCAGTTTATCGGAAGGGCAGGGCCGAAATCAGCCCCAGCATTTT. The rearrangement joins TRBV27 to TRBJ1-5; TRBD1 is a possible D gene (5 bases). V was pared by 0 bases and J by 4 bases, with 16 bases between. The CDR3 has 17 residues. CDR1 is MNHEY, CDR2 SMNVEV, per germline (reference sequence).

The rearrangement joins TRBV5-1 to TRBJ2-5; a weak D match, TRBD2 (5 bases). The CDR3 contains 15 residues. Germline V gene lookup returns CDR1 SGHRS and CDR2 YFSETQ. Trimming shortened V by 4 bases and J by 5 bases, and 18 bases separated the two germline ends. The CDR3 DNA reads as TGCGCCAGCAGCCCGGCGGCGGGCCTGGGGGAGACCCAGTACTTC. This gives the protein CASSPAAGLGETQYF.

This sequence joins TRBV7-9 and TRBJ1-1; D is possibly TRBD1 (5 bases). CDR1 is SEHNR and CDR2 is FQNEAQ in the germline V gene (reference sequence). The CDR3 consists of 13 residues. V dropped 3 bases and J dropped 1 base, with 6 bases sitting between them. The CDR3 loop reads CASSFTGNTEAFF. The CDR3 bases are TGTGCCAGCAGCTTTACAGGGAACACTGAAGCTTTCTTT.

This clone was detected only once. This chain connects TRBV7-9 to TRBJ1-2, with TRBD1 as a possible D gene (6 bases). Deletions cut 5 bases from V and 3 bases from J, with 19 bases between. This CDR3 is 16 amino acids long. Germline CDR1 and CDR2: SEHNR and FQNEAQ (reference sequence). The CDR3 DNA is TGTGCCAGCAGCGCCCTACAGGGTGGGGGGGACTATGGCTACACCTTC. As protein: CASSALQGGGDYGYTF.

This clone was seen once. The genes are TRBV19 and TRBJ1-2; perhaps TRBD1 as D (5 bases). The germline V gene encodes CDR1 LNHDA and CDR2 SQIVND (reference sequence). Trimming stripped 8 bases from V and 5 bases from J, with 21 bases between. This CDR3 has 15 amino acids. The CDR3 spells CASQPRRDFSYGYTF. The CDR3 coding sequence is TGTGCCAGTCAACCCAGGAGGGACTTCTCTTATGGCTACACCTTC.

CDR3 coding DNA: TGTGCCAGCAGTCTTTCGGAGCTAATCTCCTACAATGAGCAGTTCTTC. This translates into CASSLSELISYNEQFF. The chain couples TRBV7-8 to TRBJ2-1; D gene uncertain. Germline V gene sequence: CDR1 SGHVS, CDR2 FQNEAQ. The CDR3 spans 16 residues. V lost 6 bases and J lost 0, with 15 bases in between.

This chain's CDR3 is CATSGQSSEKLFF. DNA of the CDR3: TGTGCCACCAGTGGGCAGTCGAGTGAAAAACTGTTTTTT. This rearrangement joins TRBV15 to TRBJ1-4; D not certain. V shed 6 bases and J shed 7 bases, with 12 bases lying between them. This CDR3 is 13 amino acids long. Germline V gene data show CDR1 as LNHNV and CDR2 as YYDKDF (reference sequence).

The chain couples TRBV10-3 to TRBJ2-3, with a tentative D call TRBD1 (6 bases). V lost 6 bases and J 8 bases, leaving 18 bases between the germline ends. CDR3 size: 14 residues. Germline V gene data show CDR1 as ENHRY and CDR2 as SYGVKD. CDR3 protein: CAIRQGTPDGTQYF. CDR3 in DNA: TGTGCCATCAGGCAGGGGACCCCGGATGGTACGCAGTATTTT.

The V call is TRBV7-9, the J call TRBJ1-3; D call uncertain. V was shortened by 1 base and J by 0 bases, with 10 bases between the two germline ends. The V gene's germline CDR1 is SEHNR and CDR2 FQNEAQ (reference sequence). This CDR3 spans 16 amino acids. The CDR3 sequence: CASSLVIGSSGNTIYF. CDR3 sequence (DNA): TGTGCCAGCAGCTTAGTGATTGGCAGCTCTGGAAACACCATATATTTT.

V is TRBV20-1 and J is TRBJ2-5; no clear D. V was pared by 6 bases and J by 2 bases, with 4 bases between. Germline V gene lookup returns CDR1 DFQATT and CDR2 SNEGSKA (reference sequence). The CDR3 is 10 residues long. The CDR3 sequence: CSAKQETQYF. CDR3 nucleotide sequence: TGCAGTGCCAAACAAGAGACCCAGTACTTC.

The V call is TRBV10-3, the J call TRBJ2-7, with TRBD1 matching 7 bases. This CDR3 is 13 amino acids long. Germline CDR1 is ENHRY and CDR2 is SYGVKD. Trimming removed 2 bases from V and 7 bases from J; junction bases left unmatched: 5. CDR3: CAISEDREGEQYF. The CDR3 DNA is TGTGCCATCAGTGAGGACAGGGAAGGAGAGCAGTACTTC.

This clone was counted a few times. The V gene is TRBV4-1, the J gene TRBJ2-7; no firm D call. Trimming left V 0 bases short and J 2 bases short, with 8 bases between. Looked up from germline, CDR1 is MGHRA and CDR2 is YSYEKL. The CDR3 covers 14 residues. CDR3 protein: CASSQDQDPYEQYF. The CDR3 bases are TGCGCCAGCAGCCAAGATCAGGATCCCTACGAGCAGTACTTC.

This sequence joins TRBV7-9 and TRBJ1-3; TRBD1 aligns across 7 bases. CDR3 length: 16 residues. The junction had 7 bases not matched to a gene; V was cut back by 5 bases and J by 0 bases. Germline V gene sequence: CDR1 SEHNR, CDR2 FQNEAQ (reference sequence). The CDR3 region has the DNA TGTGCCAGCAGCCATTCAGGGGGGTTCTCTGGAAACACCATATATTTT. Translation gives CASSHSGGFSGNTIYF.

This clone was counted once. The rearrangement links TRBV3-1 (or the pseudogene TRBV3-2) to TRBJ1-6; 10 bases align to TRBD1. Germline values: CDR1 LGHDT, CDR2 YNNKEL (reference sequence). The V segment lost 1 base and the J segment 7 bases; nucleotides outside the gene matches: 4. The CDR3 totals 16 residues. The CDR3 coding sequence is TGTGCCAGCAGCCAAGGTGCGGGACAGGGGAATTCACCCCTCCACTTT. Translating it yields CASSQGAGQGNSPLHF.

The table lists this clone with a few counts. This sequence joins TRBV13 and TRBJ2-3; a weak D match, TRBD1 (5 bases). Deletions cut 5 bases from V and 2 bases from J, with 11 bases between. The CDR3 consists of 14 residues. Germline V lookup: CDR1 PRHDT, CDR2 FYEKMQ (reference sequence). The CDR3 spells CASSTRTNTDTQYF. The CDR3 nucleotides are TGTGCCAGCAGCACTCGGACAAACACAGATACGCAGTATTTT. The variable domain in full, with the rest retrieved from reference TRBV13 and TRBJ2-3, is AAGVIQSPRHLIKEKRETATLKCYPIPRHDTVYWYQQGPGQDPQFLISFYEKMQSDKGSIPDRFSAQQFSDYHSELNMSSLELGDSALYFCASSTRTNTDTQYFGPGTRLTVL.

This clone has just a few counts. The rearrangement links TRBV3-1 (or the pseudogene TRBV3-2) to TRBJ2-1, with 9 bases that match TRBD2. The CDR3 totals 16 residues. V shed 4 bases and J 7 bases; nucleotides not matched to a gene: 11. Germline CDR1 is LGHDT and CDR2 is YNNKEL (reference sequence). In nucleotides, the CDR3 is TGTGCCAGCAGCCCCCAAGCGGCGGGGGGGCGGAATGAGCAGTTCTTC. It specifies CASSPQAAGGRNEQFF.

This chain uses TRBV6-5 with TRBJ1-3, with D uncertain. This CDR3 contains 15 residues. Trimming took 7 bases from V and 0 from J, leaving 13 bases between them. From germline, CDR1 is MNHEY and CDR2 SVGAGI. CDR3 nucleotides: TGTGCCAGCATTTTTGGCGGATACTCTGGAAACACCATATATTTT. As protein: CASIFGGYSGNTIYF.

This chain connects TRBV3-1 (or the pseudogene TRBV3-2) to TRBJ2-5; TRBD2 matches at 12 bases. The trim removed 3 bases at V and 0 bases at J, leaving 5 bases unmatched. The CDR3 covers 17 residues. The germline gives CDR1 LGHDT, CDR2 YNNKEL (reference sequence). Here the CDR3 DNA reads TGTGCCAGCAGCCAGGGCAGACTAGCGGGGGACCAAGAGACCCAGTACTTC. The encoded protein is CASSQGRLAGDQETQYF.

The chain recombines TRBV6-5 with TRBJ2-7; TRBD1 matches at 7 bases. CDR1 is MNHEY, CDR2 SVGAGI, per germline. V trimming: 5 bases; J trimming: 5 bases; junction bases outside the gene matches: 9. This CDR3 is 14 amino acids long. The CDR3 loop reads CASSIGTASNEQYF. DNA for the CDR3: TGTGCCAGCAGTATCGGGACAGCATCTAACGAGCAGTACTTC.

The chain employs TRBV18 and TRBJ2-3; 12 bases align to TRBD2. The CDR3 extends over 16 amino acids. V trimming: 4 bases; J trimming: 2 bases; junction bases outside the gene matches: 4. Germline values: CDR1 KGHSH, CDR2 LQKENI. CDR3 in amino acids: CASSLTSGGPTDTQYF. In DNA, the CDR3 is TGTGCCAGCTCACTTACTAGCGGGGGGCCCACAGATACGCAGTATTTT. Full variable domain (outside the CDR3, taken from reference TRBV18 and TRBJ2-3): NAGVMQNPRHLVRRRGQEARLRCSPMKGHSHVYWYRQLPEEGLKFMVYLQKENIIDESGMPKERFSAEFPKEGPSILRIQQVVRGDSAAYFCASSLTSGGPTDTQYFGPGTRLTVL.

This clone occurred a few times. V is TRBV5-1 and J is TRBJ1-6; 8 bases line up with TRBD1. This CDR3 has 14 amino acids. Trimming cost V 5 bases and J 5 bases; bases outside gene matches: 3. CDR1 is SGHRS and CDR2 is YFSETQ in the germline V gene. In DNA form, the CDR3 reads TGCGCCAGCAGGACGACAGGGGATAATTCACCCCTCCACTTT. This gives the protein CASRTTGDNSPLHF.